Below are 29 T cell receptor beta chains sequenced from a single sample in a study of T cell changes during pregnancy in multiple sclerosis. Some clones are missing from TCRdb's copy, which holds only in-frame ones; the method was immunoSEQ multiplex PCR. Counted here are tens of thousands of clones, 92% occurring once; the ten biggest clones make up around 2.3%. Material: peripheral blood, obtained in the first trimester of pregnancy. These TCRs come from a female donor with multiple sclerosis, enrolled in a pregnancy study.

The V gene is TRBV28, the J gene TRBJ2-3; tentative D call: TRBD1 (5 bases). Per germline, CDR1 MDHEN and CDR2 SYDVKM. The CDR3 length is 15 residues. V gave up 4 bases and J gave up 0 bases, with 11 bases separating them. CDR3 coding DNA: TGTGCCAGCAGTTCACAGGTTGATAGCACAGATACGCAGTATTTT. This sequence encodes CASSSQVDSTDTQYF.

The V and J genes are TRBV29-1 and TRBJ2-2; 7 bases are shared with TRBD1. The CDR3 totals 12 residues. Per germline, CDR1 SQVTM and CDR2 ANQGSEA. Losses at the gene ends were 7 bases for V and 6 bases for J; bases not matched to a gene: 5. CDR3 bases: TGCAGCGCCTCGACAGGGCCCGGGGAGCTGTTTTTT. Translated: CSASTGPGELFF.

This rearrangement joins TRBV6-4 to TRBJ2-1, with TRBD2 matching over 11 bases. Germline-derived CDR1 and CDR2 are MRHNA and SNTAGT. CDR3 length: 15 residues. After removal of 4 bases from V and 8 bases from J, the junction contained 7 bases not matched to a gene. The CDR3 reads CASSALAGASDEQFF. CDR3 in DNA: TGTGCCAGCAGTGCACTAGCGGGAGCTAGCGATGAGCAGTTCTTC.

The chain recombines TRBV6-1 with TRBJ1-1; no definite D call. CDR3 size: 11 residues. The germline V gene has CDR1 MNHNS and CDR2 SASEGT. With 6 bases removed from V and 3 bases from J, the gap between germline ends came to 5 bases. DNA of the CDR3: TGTGCCAGCAGCCAGGACACTGAAGCTTTCTTT. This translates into CASSQDTEAFF.

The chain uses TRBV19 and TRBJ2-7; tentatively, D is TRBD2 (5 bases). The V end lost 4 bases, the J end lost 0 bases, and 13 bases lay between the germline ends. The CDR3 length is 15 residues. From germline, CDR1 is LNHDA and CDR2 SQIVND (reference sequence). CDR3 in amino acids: CASSSLAPGSYEQYF. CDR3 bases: TGTGCCAGTAGTAGTCTAGCTCCTGGCTCCTACGAGCAGTACTTC.

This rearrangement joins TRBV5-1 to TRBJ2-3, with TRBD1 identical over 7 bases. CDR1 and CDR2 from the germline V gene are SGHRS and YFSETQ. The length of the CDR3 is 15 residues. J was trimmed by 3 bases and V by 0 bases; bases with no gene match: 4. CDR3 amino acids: CASSLGQGWTDTQYF. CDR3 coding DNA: TGCGCCAGCAGCTTGGGACAGGGCTGGACAGATACGCAGTATTTT.

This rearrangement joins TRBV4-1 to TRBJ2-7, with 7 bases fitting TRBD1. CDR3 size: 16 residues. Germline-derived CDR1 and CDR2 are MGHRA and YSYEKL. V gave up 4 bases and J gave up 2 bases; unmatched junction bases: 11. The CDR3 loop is CASSLLPRQGTYEQYF. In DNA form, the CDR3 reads TGCGCCAGCAGCCTACTCCCGAGACAGGGAACCTACGAGCAGTACTTC.

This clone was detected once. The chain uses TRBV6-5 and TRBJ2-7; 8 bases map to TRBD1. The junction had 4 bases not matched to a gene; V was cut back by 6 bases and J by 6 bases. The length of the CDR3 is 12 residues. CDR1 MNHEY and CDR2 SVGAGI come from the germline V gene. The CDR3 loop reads CASSITGGEQYF. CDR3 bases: TGTGCCAGCAGCATAACAGGGGGCGAGCAGTACTTC.

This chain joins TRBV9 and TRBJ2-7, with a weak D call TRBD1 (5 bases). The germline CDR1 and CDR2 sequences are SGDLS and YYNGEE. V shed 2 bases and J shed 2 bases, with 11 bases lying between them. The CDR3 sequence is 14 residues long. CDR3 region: CASSVGHGTYEQYF. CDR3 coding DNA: TGTGCCAGCAGCGTTGGACATGGGACCTACGAGCAGTACTTC.

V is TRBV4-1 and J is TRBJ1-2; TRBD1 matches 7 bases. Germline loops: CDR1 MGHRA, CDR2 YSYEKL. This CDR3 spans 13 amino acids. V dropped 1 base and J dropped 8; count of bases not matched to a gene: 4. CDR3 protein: CASSQAQGSGYTF. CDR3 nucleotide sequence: TGCGCCAGCAGCCAAGCACAGGGGAGCGGCTACACCTTC.

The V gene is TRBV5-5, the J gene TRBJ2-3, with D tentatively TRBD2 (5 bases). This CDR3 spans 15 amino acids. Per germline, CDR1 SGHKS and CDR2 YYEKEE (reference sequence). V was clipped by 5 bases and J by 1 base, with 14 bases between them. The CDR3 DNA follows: TGTGCCAGCAGGCAGACGAGCGGAGGCACAGATACGCAGTATTTT. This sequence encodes CASRQTSGGTDTQYF.

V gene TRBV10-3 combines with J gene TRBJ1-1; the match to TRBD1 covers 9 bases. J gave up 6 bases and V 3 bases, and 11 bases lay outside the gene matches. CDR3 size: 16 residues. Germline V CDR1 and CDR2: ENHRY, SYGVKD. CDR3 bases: TGTGCCATCAGTGACTTGGGACAGGGAAATAGGGCTGAAGCTTTCTTT. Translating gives CAISDLGQGNRAEAFF.

CDR3 region: CASSPREGEQYF. Here the CDR3 DNA reads TGTGCCAGCAGCCCCAGGGAAGGCGAGCAGTACTTC. V is TRBV9 and J is TRBJ2-7; a possible D gene is TRBD1 (5 bases). Trimming cost V 4 bases and J 6 bases, with 11 bases left between them. The CDR3 has 12 residues. Germline lookup yields CDR1 SGDLS and CDR2 YYNGEE.

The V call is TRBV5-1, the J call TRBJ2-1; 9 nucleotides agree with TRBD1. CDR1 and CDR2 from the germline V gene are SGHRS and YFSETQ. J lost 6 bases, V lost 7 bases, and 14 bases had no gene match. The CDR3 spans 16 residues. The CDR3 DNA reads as TGCGCCAGCTCAACTTGGGGACAGGGAAGCGGCAATGAGCAGTTCTTC. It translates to CASSTWGQGSGNEQFF.

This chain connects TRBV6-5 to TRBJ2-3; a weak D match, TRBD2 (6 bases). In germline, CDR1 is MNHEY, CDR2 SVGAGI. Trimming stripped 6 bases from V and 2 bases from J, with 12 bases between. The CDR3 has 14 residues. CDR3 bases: TGTGCCAGCAGCCCACTAGCCACCACAGATACGCAGTATTTT. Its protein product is CASSPLATTDTQYF.

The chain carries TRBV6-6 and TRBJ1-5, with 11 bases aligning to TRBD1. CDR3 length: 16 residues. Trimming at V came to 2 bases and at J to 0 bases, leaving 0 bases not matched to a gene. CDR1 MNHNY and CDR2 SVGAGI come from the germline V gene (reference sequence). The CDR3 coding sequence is TGTGCCAGCAGTTACGGACAGGGGGCTAGCAATCAGCCCCAGCATTTT. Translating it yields CASSYGQGASNQPQHF.

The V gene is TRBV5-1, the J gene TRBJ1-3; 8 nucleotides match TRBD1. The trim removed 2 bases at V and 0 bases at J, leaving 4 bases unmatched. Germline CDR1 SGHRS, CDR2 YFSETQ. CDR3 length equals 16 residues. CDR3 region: CASSFGQGLSGNTIYF. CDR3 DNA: TGCGCCAGCAGCTTTGGACAGGGCCTCTCTGGAAACACCATATATTTT.

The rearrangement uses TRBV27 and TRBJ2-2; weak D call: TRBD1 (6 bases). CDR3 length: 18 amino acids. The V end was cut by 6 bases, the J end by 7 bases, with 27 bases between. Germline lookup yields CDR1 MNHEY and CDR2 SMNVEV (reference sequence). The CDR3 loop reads CASRPSIDRSRSNGELFF. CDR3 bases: TGTGCCAGCAGGCCTTCCATTGACAGGAGCCGTTCCAACGGGGAGCTGTTTTTT.

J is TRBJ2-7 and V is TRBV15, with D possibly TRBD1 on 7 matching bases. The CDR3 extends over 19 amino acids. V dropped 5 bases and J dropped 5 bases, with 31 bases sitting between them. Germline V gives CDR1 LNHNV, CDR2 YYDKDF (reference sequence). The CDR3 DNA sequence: TGTGCCACCAGCTTAAGCAGGGGGGAAAGACTAGTCGGGAGACACGAGCAGTACTTC. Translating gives CATSLSRGERLVGRHEQYF.

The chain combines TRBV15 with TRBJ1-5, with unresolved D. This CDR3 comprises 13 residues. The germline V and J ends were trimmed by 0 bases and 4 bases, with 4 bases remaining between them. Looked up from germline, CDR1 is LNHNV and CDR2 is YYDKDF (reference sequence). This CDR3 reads CATSRDPNQPQHF. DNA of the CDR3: TGTGCCACCAGCAGAGATCCGAATCAGCCCCAGCATTTT. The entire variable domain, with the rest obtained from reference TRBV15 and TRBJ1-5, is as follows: DAMVIQNPRYQVTQFGKPVTLSCSQTLNHNVMYWYQQKSSQAPKLLFHYYDKDFNNEADTPDNFQSRRPNTSFCFLDIRSPGLGDTAMYLCATSRDPNQPQHFGDGTRLSIL.

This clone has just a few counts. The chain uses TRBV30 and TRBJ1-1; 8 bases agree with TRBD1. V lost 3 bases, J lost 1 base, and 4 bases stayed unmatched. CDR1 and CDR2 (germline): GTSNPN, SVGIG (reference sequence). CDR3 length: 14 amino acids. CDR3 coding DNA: TGTGCCTGGAGAGTCGACAGGGGGAACACTGAAGCTTTCTTT. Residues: CAWRVDRGNTEAFF.

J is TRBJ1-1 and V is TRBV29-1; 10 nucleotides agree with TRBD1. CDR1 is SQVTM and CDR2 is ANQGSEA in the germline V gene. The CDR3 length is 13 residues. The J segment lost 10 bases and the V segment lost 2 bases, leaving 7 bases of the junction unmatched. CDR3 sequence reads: CSVERTGGLGAFF. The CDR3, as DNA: TGCAGCGTTGAAAGGACAGGGGGATTGGGAGCTTTCTTT.

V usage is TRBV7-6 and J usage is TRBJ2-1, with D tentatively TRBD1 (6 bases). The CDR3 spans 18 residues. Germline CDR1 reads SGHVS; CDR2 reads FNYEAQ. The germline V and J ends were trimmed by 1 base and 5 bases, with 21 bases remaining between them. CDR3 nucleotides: TGTGCCAGCAGCTTAGATCCGGGACATAGTATGTTCGACAATGAGCAGTTCTTC. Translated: CASSLDPGHSMFDNEQFF.

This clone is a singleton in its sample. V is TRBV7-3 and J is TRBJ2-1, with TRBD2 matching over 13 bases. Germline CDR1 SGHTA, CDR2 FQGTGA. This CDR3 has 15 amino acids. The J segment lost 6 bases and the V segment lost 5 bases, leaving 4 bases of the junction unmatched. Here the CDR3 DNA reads TGTGCCAGCAGCCCCGGACTAGCGGGGGCCAATGAGCAGTTCTTC. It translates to CASSPGLAGANEQFF.

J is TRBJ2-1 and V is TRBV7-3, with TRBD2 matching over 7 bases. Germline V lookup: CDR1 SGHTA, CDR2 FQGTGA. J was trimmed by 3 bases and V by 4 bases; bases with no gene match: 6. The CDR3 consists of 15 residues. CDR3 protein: CASSSRASGYNEQFF. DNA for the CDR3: TGTGCCAGCAGCTCTAGAGCTAGCGGCTACAATGAGCAGTTCTTC.

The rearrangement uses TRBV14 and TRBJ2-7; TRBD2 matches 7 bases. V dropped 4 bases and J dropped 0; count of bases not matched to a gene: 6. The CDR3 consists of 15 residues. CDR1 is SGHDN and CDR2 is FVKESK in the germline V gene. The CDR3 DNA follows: TGTGCCAGCAGCCGAACCCTAGCGGACTCCTACGAGCAGTACTTC. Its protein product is CASSRTLADSYEQYF.

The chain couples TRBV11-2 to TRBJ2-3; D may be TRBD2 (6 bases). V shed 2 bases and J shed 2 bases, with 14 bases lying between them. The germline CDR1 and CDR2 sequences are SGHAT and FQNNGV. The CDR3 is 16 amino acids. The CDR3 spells CASSLLIADLTDTQYF. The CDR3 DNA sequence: TGTGCCAGCAGCTTATTGATAGCGGACCTCACAGATACGCAGTATTTT.

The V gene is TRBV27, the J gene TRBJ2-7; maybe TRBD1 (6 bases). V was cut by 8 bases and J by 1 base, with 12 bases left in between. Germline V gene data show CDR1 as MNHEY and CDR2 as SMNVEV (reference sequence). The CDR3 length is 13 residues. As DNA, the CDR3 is TGTGCCAGCGCCAGGACAGCTTCCTACGAGCAGTACTTC. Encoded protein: CASARTASYEQYF.

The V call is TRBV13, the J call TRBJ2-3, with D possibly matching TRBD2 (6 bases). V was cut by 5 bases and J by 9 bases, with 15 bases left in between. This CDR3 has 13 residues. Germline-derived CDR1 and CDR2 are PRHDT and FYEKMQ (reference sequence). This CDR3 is CASSPSLAETQYF. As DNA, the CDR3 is TGTGCCAGCAGCCCATCCTTAGCGGAAACGCAGTATTTT.